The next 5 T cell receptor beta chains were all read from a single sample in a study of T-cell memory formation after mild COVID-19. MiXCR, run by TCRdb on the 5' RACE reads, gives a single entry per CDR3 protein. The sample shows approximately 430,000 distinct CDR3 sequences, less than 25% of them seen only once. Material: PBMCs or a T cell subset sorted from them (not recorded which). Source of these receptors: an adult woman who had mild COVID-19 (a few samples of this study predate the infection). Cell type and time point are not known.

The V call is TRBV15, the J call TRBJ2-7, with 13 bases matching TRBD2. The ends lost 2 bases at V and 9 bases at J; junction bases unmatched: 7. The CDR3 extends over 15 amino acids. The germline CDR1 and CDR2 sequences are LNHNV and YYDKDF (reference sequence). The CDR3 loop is CATSRTGTSGTRQYF. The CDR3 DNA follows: TGTGCCACCAGCAGAACCGGGACTAGCGGGACGAGGCAGTACTTC.

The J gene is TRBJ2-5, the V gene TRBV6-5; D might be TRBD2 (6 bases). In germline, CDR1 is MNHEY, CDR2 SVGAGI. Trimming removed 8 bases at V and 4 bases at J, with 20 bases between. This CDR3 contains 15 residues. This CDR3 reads CASGVFGAGSETQYF. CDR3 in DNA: TGTGCCAGCGGGGTTTTCGGCGCGGGGTCAGAGACCCAGTACTTC.

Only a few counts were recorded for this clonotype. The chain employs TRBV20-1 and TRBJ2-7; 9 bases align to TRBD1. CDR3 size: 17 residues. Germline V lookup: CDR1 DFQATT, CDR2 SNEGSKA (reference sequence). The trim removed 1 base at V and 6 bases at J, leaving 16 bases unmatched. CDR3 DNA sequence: TGCAGTGCTAGAGTCTCGGGGTTGGGGACAGGGCTATTCGAGCAGTACTTC. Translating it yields CSARVSGLGTGLFEQYF.

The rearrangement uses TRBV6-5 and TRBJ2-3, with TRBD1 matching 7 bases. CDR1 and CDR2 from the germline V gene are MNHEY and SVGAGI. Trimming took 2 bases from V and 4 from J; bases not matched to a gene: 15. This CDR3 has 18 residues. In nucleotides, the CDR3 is TGTGCCAGCAGTTACAGGGGGCAGGTCCCGGCGGTCTCAGATACGCAGTATTTT. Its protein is CASSYRGQVPAVSDTQYF.

The DNA for the CDR3 is TGCGCCAGCAGCCAAGATCGGGTAGGAACCTACGAGCAGTACTTC. This codes for CASSQDRVGTYEQYF. The chain couples TRBV4-1 to TRBJ2-7; no clear D. CDR3 length: 15 residues. The germline V and J ends were trimmed by 0 bases and 2 bases, with 11 bases remaining between them. Per germline, CDR1 MGHRA and CDR2 YSYEKL.